The T cell receptor beta chain under discussion was sequenced for a study of cytomegalovirus exposure and HLA in healthy donors. Study results and caveats: For most TCR sequences rarity was the rule, although some public TCRs occurred in many donors.

13 Jbeta primers and 60 Vbeta primers were used for the PCR. The data were produced by immunoSEQ multiplex PCR, yet TCRdb's version contains in-frame clones alone and is incomplete. The table lists 150,000 to 200,000 clones, 84% of them singletons, with roughly 5% in the top ten. Note on this clone: Antigen unknown.

Sequenced sample: PBMCs. The TCR comes from a girl aged 5-17 years in good health and CMV-seropositive.

The CDR3 here is CASSLVAGANYGYTF. The CDR3 coding sequence is TGTGCCAGCAGCTTAGTGGCCGGAGCTAACTATGGCTACACCTTC. The chain has TRBV11-2 and TRBJ1-2; D ambiguous. This CDR3 is 15 amino acids long. V lost 1 base and J 0 bases, leaving 9 bases between the germline ends. The germline V gene has CDR1 SGHAT and CDR2 FQNNGV.